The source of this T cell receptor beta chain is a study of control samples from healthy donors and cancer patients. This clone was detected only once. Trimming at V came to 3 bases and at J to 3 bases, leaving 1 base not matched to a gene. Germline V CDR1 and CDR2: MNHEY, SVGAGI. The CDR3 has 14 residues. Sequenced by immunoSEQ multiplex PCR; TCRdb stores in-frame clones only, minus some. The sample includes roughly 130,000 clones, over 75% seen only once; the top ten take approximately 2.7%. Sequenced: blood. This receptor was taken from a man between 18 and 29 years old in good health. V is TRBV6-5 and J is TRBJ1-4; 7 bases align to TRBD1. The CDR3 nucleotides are TGTGCCAGCAGTTATGGACAGGCTAATGAAAAACTGTTTTTT. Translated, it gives CASSYGQANEKLFF.